This T cell receptor (beta chain) was sequenced during a study of T cells after yellow fever vaccination. Broader study findings: The study re-detected most primary-vaccination clones after the booster (96% CD4, approximately 88% CD8).

As to this clonotype: One end of the junction fails to match germline, which may point to a read error.

Template-switching 5'RACE yielded the TCR cDNA; a universal primer site and UMIs were added in the process. TCRdb re-called the 5' RACE reads through MiXCR, storing one row per CDR3 protein. The sample lists about 96,000 distinct CDR3 sequences; roughly 10% were seen once. The CDR3 extends over 14 amino acids. Germline V gene lookup returns CDR1 MNHNS and CDR2 SASEGT. The source material was CD8+ T cells not binding an NS4B(214-222) dextramer, sorted from PBMCs, sampled roughly 15 days after the first yellow fever vaccination. The sequence derives from a man between 18 and 35 years old who received the YFV17D yellow fever vaccine. This chain joins TRBV6-1 and TRBJ2-2, with D perhaps matching TRBD1 or TRBD2 (5 bases each). The CDR3 loop reads CASGTEAKTGVLFF. CDR3 nucleotides: TGTGCCAGCGGGACCGAGGCGAAGACCGGGGTGCTGTTTTTT.